Given below is one TCR beta chain in context. This clone was seen once. Its target antigen remains unknown. Within one base of it there is no much larger clone, and no base qualities were kept. Preparation of the library involved the immunoSEQ multiplex PCR assay. A mixture of 60 forward primers for TCR Vbeta segments and 13 reverse primers for TCR Jbeta segments was used in the multiplex PCR. A multiplex PCR assay on genomic DNA amplified the CDR3 region of rearranged TCR beta genes. Amplified TCR beta libraries were sequenced as 87-base-pair reads on the Illumina HiSeq System. As for the authors' bioinformatics: A later analysis tallied some 79 million unique TCR beta chains across the 666 repertoires, and about 12 million of those chains were shared by two or more donors. To remove PCR and sequencing errors, raw reads were error-corrected and collapsed into unique sequences using a nearest-neighbor algorithm that merged closely related sequences. CDR3 sequences were aligned to IMGT reference sequences to assign V, D and J gene segments. For a sequence to be retained, a match of at least six nucleotides to both a V gene segment and a J gene segment was required. Rearrangements were classified as productive when the CDR3 lacked stop codons and remained in frame with V and J, and all other rearrangements were classified as non-productive. CDR3 was defined according to IMGT convention as the region running from the second conserved V-encoded cysteine to the conserved J-encoded phenylalanine. The earlier analysis of about 570 of the donors excluded any sequence lacking an unambiguous match to a single V gene segment. An earlier analysis of a few hundred of the donors called V segments functional above 56.7% productive rearrangements and segregating when the between-donor standard deviation exceeded 5%. To diagnose cytomegalovirus status from the catalog of TCR beta chain sequences, a statistical classification framework was built. In a later analysis, TCR nucleotide sequences were compared against IMGT/GENE-DB human TR gene sequences so that V and J genes could be assigned. A later analysis assigned CDR3 sequences and most-parsimonious VDJ recombination scenarios with the TCRdist pipeline. A later analysis defined each TCR beta chain by its CDR3 amino acid sequence plus V-gene family, and excluded reads lacking a unique V-gene family. To address suspected cross-contamination and a sequencing artifact, a later analysis removed under 600 highly shared, low-generation-probability nucleotide sequences. For each public chain, a later analysis derived a clonal expansion index from normalized ranks of inferred template counts within each repertoire. In a later analysis, generation probabilities were computed with a VDJ recombination model fitted to out-of-frame rearrangements, and the resulting probabilities were checked against IGoR. In a later analysis, TCR-TCR, TCR-HLA and TCR-CMV co-occurrence was scored with hypergeometric tests, and a repertoire-size bias correction was applied to TCR pairs. To estimate false discovery rates, a later analysis permuted the HLA or CMV assignments 20 times. In a later analysis, co-occurring TCRs were grouped using DBSCAN, with TCRdist sequence similarity added in when clustering inside HLA-allele-positive subsets. Repertoires with fewer than 30,000 or more than 120,000 public chains, plus five repertoires with anomalous nucleotide sharing, were excluded from co-occurrence clustering. Held by TCRdb, this immuneACCESS table contains in-frame sequences only and omits some clones. Under half of the omission traces to an unresolved V gene where checked; the cause of the rest is unknown. V, J and clone size were drawn from that table, and D and trimming were deduced from the DNA. The sample table lists roughly 150,000 clones, around 75% of them with a count of one. The ten largest clones capture 3.1% of the sample.

The data were taken from a study of cytomegalovirus exposure and HLA in healthy donors (dated by TCRdb to about 2017). In the study overall: An earlier analysis of under 600 of the donors reported roughly 300 Gb of sequence data and approximately 110 million unique TCR beta sequences from about 200 million T cells. About 280 gigabases of sequencing data and approximately 85 million unique TCR sequences were included in an early release covering several hundred HLA-typed donors. The genetic ancestry cluster associated with self-reported Caucasian donors included about four fifths of the roughly 390 genotyped donors. The aim of the study was to test whether cataloging public T cell receptors could identify signatures of past pathogen exposure. The study profiled the T cell repertoires of hundreds of subjects by immunosequencing and related them to cytomegalovirus serostatus. Along with the approximately 620-subject first cohort, a separate validation cohort of about 110 different subjects was used. The study combined high-throughput TCR immunosequencing, statistical association of individual TCRs with disease status, and machine learning to predict cytomegalovirus infection status. A later analysis re-examined previously published TCR beta repertoires from just over 650 donors and added high-resolution HLA genotyping to investigate patterns of TCR occurrence. Rather than using new phenotypic data, the later analysis identified candidate immune exposures from TCR beta sequences and from how often those sequences occurred across donors. An earlier analysis of a few hundred of the donors applied high-throughput TCR beta sequencing to assess whether each TCR beta V gene segment acted as functional or pseudogenic. Alongside the repertoire data, information on donor age, sex, ethnicity and CMV serostatus was compiled. In a later genetic analysis, genome-wide SNP genotypes for about three fifths of the 666 donors were used, and that subset was treated as a discovery cohort. All discovery cohort repertoires had been generated on a single sequencing platform. Both class I and class II loci were covered by HLA typing, at four-digit resolution. The number of typed donors differed by locus: about 629-640 for A, B, C, DRB1 and DQB1; 522 for DQA1; roughly 600 for DPA1; and 400 to 480 for DPB1. Because of strong linkage in the cohort, roughly five DR-DQ haplotypes were treated as single units for association and clustering. Among a few hundred genotyped donors of the cohort, an average of around 240,000 unique TCR beta nucleotide sequences were sequenced per donor, roughly 20% of them non-productive.

The cohort was made up of hundreds of healthy bone marrow donors. At the time of sampling, every cohort member was nominally healthy, though immune exposures that went unrecorded were likely present. The donor tested CMV seronegative and was one of the 352 seronegative cohort members. Each donor provided a peripheral blood sample, and peripheral blood mononuclear cells were used for TCR beta sequencing. Genomic DNA was extracted from the blood cell samples with the Qiagen DNeasy Blood Extraction Kit. As encoded in the germline V gene, CDR1 is MNHEY while CDR2 is SVGAGI. After removal of 6 bases from V and 5 bases from J, the junction retains 3 bases not matched to a gene. The CDR3, from cysteine to phenylalanine, totals 15 residues. The entry retains the CDR3 DNA only, 45 bases that are in frame from base 1. Study-level results and caveats: The study gave a list of under 200 TCR beta chains associated with cytomegalovirus. Across donors, most TCR sequences were observed very rarely, whereas some public TCRs were present in many individuals. Immune exposure information for the cohort was limited to CMV serostatus. Roughly 17 rarely observed V segments, including chromosome 9 orphons, were excluded from the earlier analysis of a few hundred of the donors because counts were too low. Assigning TCR associations to individual alleles was difficult when HLA alleles, especially DR and DQ, strongly co-occurred. A later genetic analysis associated a missense DCLRE1C variant with V-gene and J-gene trimming of TCR beta chains, and an independent cohort replicated the association. In vitro tests confirmed that a few of the cytomegalovirus-associated TCR beta chains recognize cytomegalovirus antigens. According to a later analysis, most CMV-associated TCR beta chains appeared to be HLA-restricted, and the HLA associations seemed to be driven largely by CMV exposure. An earlier analysis of approximately 500 of the donors showed that most TCR beta V segments appeared in productive rearrangements either about 87% or about 30% of the time, which broadly matched IMGT annotations. Compared with equally common non-associated chains, HLA-associated TCR beta chains in a later analysis were more clonally expanded and had lower generation probabilities. Some IMGT-functional V segments, including TRBV6-2 and TRBV6-3, could not be distinguished by the 87-base-pair reads and were therefore excluded. Because HLA typing was unavailable for some donors at each locus, only the typed subset was used in association tests. Only TCR beta chains were sequenced in this cohort, and the absence of alpha or paired-chain data limited detectable features. A cluster of highly shared sequence variants was judged likely to be a technical artifact of the sequencing pipeline. Presence/absence analyses assumed roughly uniform sequencing depth across donors, an assumption that may not hold. Specific HLA alleles were associated with 18,000 or so TCR beta sequences at a false discovery rate of 0.05 in a later analysis. According to the authors, the approach could potentially be generalized to other disease states and immunological phenotypes. A further reported finding was that TCR beta sequences accurately predicted the HLA-A and HLA-B alleles for most subjects in the first cohort. Cytomegalovirus status was reported to be diagnosed by the classifier with high specificity and sensitivity in both the original and validation cohorts. In a later analysis, the rate of TCR association differed among HLA loci, with DRB1 alleles having the most associated TCRs and HLA-C alleles having the fewest. A later analysis reported that several top co-occurrence clusters appeared linked to parvovirus B19, influenza, CMV and Epstein-Barr virus. According to a later genetic analysis, donors in an Asian-associated ancestry cluster had fewer N-insertions in productive TCRs than the approximately 710-donor mean. Linkage disequilibrium might explain the correlated functional status among segregating V segments, but an unknown experimental factor could not be excluded.

Recombination linked TRBV6-5 to TRBJ2-1, with 14 bases matching TRBD2. Sequenced: PBMCs. The source of this sequence is a male donor in good health and CMV-seronegative. CDR3 region: CASSPTSGRDNEQFF. DNA sequence: TGTGCCAGCAGCCCGACTAGCGGGAGGGACAATGAGCAGTTCTTC.